These T cell receptor beta chains were read from a single sample in a study of molecular identifiers for immune sequencing clone quantification. TCRdb analysed the PCR reads with MiXCR anew, one entry per CDR3 protein. Of nearly 20,000 distinct CDR3 sequences in the sample, around 23% were seen once. Sequencing used naive CD8+ T cells from blood, with Jurkat cell RNA spiked in. The receptor source for this set is a human donor in good health. Some libraries in this study had Jurkat cell RNA spiked in. Both conserved end residues are part of each CDR3. Each record gives: CDR3 DNA, CDR3 protein, D gene, J gene, clone size, V gene. The D gene is left open where the match is weak. Clone size, where shown, is once, few, many, or a class for clones that have expanded.

TGCGCCAGCAGCCAAGTAGGACAGGGCTACGAGCAGTACTTC CASSQVGQGYEQYF TRBD1 TRBJ2-7 few TRBV4-1
TGTGCCAGCAGCCCCTGGGTGGATACGCAGTATTTT CASSPWVDTQYF . TRBJ2-3 many TRBV27
TGCGCCAGCAGCTCCGGCCTCGGGGTGCCCTCCTACAAGCAGTACTTC CASSSGLGVPSYKQYF . TRBJ2-7 . TRBV5-1
TGTGCCAGCAGCCAAGATATCGGGCAAGAACACACAGATACGCAGTATTTT CASSQDIGQEHTDTQYF . TRBJ2-3 many TRBV3-1
TGCAGTGCTAGACCCACTAGCGGAGAAGAGACCCAGTACTTC CSARPTSGEETQYF TRBD2 TRBJ2-5 many TRBV20-1
TGTGCCAGCAGTGGATTGACAGGAAACCAAGAGACCCAGTACTTC CASSGLTGNQETQYF . TRBJ2-5 . TRBV2
TGTGCCAGCAGCTTAACTACAGGGGGTGATTCACCCCTCCACTTT CASSLTTGGDSPLHF TRBD1 TRBJ1-6 . TRBV7-9
TGTGCCAGCAGCTTACAAACCTACAATGAGCAGTTCTTC CASSLQTYNEQFF . TRBJ2-1 medium-sized TRBV7-2
TGTGCCAGCAGCTTAGGTGGCAGGGGCACAGATACGCAGTATTTT CASSLGGRGTDTQYF . TRBJ2-3 medium-sized TRBV7-8
TGTGCCAGTAGTCCTCACCGACAGGGAGGCAATCAGCCCCAGCATTTT CASSPHRQGGNQPQHF TRBD1 TRBJ1-5 medium-sized TRBV19
TGTGCCAGCTCACCCTCGGACCGGGGCCACAATGAGCAGTTCTTC CASSPSDRGHNEQFF . TRBJ2-1 once TRBV18
TGTGCCAGCGCTAACTCTCCCTATGTAGCGGGAGGGACCTACGAGCAGTACTTC CASANSPYVAGGTYEQYF TRBD2 TRBJ2-7 medium-sized TRBV12-3/TRBV12-4
TGTGCCAGCAGCGTATTAGCTGTTAGCTCCTACGAGCAGTACTTC CASSVLAVSSYEQYF . TRBJ2-7 many TRBV7-2
TGTGCCGTCGGGACAGGGGTCTACGAGCAGTACTTC CAVGTGVYEQYF TRBD1 TRBJ2-7 many TRBV7-9
TGCAGCGTGGATACGGTCTCCGGGGAGCTGTTTTTT CSVDTVSGELFF . TRBJ2-2 many TRBV29-1
TGTGCCAGCACCAGAGATGGAGAGACCCAGTACTTC CASTRDGETQYF . TRBJ2-5 . TRBV11-1
TGTGCCAGCAGTTACATGGGGCTAGCGGCGTACAATGAGCAGTTCTTC CASSYMGLAAYNEQFF TRBD2 TRBJ2-1 many TRBV6-2/TRBV6-3
TGTGCCAGCAGTCAACCCGGAAGGGTCAATCAGCCCCAGCATTTT CASSQPGRVNQPQHF . TRBJ1-5 many TRBV28
TGTGCCAGCAGTATGGATCACAATGAGCAGTTCTTC CASSMDHNEQFF . TRBJ2-1 few TRBV27
TGTGCCAGCAGCCAAGTAAAGGGGGTGAGCTCCTACGAGCAGTACTTC CASSQVKGVSSYEQYF . TRBJ2-7 few TRBV3-1
TGTGCCAGCAGCATTCAGAGCTCCTACGAGCAGTACTTC CASSIQSSYEQYF . TRBJ2-7 . TRBV7-6
TGTGCCACCAGCAGAGATCATAGAAGAATTAATGAAAAACTGTTTTTT CATSRDHRRINEKLFF . TRBJ1-4 few TRBV15
TGTGCCAGCAGTTTGGCGGTCTACGAGCAGTACTTC CASSLAVYEQYF . TRBJ2-7 many TRBV6-2/TRBV6-3
TGTGCCAGCGGATTTACCGGGACAGGGGCCTTAGCCGAGCAGTACTTC CASGFTGTGALAEQYF TRBD1 TRBJ2-7 . TRBV28
TGTGCCAGCAGTTATCGGGGGCCTGGCGGGGAGCTGTTTTTT CASSYRGPGGELFF . TRBJ2-2 . TRBV27
TGCAGCGTCGGCCGGGGGGGACGGGAGACCCAGTACTTC CSVGRGGRETQYF TRBD2 TRBJ2-5 . TRBV29-1
TGTGCCAGCATCGAGCTCAGGGGATTGAACACTGAAGCTTTCTTT CASIELRGLNTEAFF . TRBJ1-1 . TRBV6-2/TRBV6-3